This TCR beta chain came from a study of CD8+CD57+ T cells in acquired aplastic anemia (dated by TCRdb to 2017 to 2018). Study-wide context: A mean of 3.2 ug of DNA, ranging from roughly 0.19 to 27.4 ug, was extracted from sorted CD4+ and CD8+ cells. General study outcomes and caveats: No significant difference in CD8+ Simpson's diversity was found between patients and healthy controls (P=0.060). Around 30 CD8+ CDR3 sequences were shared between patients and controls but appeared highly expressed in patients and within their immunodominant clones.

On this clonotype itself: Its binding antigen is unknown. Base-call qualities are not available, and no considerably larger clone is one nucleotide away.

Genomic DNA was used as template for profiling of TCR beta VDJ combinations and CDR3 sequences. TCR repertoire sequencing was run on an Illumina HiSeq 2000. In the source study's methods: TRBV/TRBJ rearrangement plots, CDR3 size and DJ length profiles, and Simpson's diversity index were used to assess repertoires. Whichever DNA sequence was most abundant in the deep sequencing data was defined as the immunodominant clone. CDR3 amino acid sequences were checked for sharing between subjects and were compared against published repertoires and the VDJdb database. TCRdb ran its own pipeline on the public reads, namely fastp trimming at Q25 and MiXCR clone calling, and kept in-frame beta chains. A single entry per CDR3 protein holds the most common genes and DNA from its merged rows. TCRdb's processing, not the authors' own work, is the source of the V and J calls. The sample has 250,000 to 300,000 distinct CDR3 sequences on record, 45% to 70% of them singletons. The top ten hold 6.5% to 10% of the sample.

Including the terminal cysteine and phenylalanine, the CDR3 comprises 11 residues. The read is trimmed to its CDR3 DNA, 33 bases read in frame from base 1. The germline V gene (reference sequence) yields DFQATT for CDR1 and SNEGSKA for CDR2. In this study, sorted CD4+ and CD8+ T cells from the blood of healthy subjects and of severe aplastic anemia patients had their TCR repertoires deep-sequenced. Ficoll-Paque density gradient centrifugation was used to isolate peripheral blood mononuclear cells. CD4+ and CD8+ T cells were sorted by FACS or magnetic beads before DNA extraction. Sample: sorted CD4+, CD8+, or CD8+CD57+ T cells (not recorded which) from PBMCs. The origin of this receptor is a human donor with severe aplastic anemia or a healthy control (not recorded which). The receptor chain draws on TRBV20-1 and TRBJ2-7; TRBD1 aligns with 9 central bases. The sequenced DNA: TGCAGCGTGACAGGGGGTTACGAGCAGTACTTC. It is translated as CSVTGGYEQYF.